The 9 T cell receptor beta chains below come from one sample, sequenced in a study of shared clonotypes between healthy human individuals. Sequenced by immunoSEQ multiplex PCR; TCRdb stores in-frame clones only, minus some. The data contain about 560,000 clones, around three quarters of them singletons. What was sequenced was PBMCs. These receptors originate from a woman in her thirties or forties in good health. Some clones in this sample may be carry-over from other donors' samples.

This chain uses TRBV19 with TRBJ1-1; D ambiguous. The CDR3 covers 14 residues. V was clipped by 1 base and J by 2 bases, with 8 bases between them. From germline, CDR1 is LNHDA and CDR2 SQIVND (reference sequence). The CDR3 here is CASSIVPGNTEAFF. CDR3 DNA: TGTGCCAGTAGTATAGTTCCAGGAAACACTGAAGCTTTCTTT.

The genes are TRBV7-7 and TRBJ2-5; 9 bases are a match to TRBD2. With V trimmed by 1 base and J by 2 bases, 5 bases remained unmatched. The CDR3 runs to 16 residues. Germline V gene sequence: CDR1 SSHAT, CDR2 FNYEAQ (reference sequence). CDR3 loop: CASSLGLAGVQETQYF. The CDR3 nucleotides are TGTGCCAGCAGCTTAGGCTTAGCGGGGGTTCAAGAGACCCAGTACTTC. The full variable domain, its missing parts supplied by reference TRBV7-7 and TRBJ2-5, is GAGVSQSPRYKVTKRGQDVTLRCDPISSHATLYWYQQALGQGPEFLTYFNYEAQPDKSGLPSDRFSAERPEGSISTLTIQRTEQRDSAMYRCASSLGLAGVQETQYFGPGTRLLVL.

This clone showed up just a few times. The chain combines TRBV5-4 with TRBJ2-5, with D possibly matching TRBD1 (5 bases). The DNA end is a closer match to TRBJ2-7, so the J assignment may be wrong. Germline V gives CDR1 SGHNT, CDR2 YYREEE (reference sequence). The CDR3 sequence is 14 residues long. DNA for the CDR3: TGTGCCAGCAGCTTGGGGGCAGGGTTGGGCGAGCAGTACTTC. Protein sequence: CASSLGAGLGEQYF.

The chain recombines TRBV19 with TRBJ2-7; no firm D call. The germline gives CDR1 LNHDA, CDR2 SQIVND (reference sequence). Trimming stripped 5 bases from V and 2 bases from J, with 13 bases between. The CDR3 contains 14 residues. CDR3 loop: CASSDAYLAYEQYF. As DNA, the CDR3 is TGTGCCAGTAGTGACGCCTACTTAGCCTACGAGCAGTACTTC.

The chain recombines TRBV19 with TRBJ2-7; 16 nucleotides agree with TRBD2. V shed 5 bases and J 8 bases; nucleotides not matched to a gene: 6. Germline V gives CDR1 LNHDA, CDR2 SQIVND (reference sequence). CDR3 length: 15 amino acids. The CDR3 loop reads CASSSPGLAGGKQYF. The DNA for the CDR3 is TGTGCCAGTAGTTCCCCGGGACTAGCGGGAGGGAAGCAGTACTTC.

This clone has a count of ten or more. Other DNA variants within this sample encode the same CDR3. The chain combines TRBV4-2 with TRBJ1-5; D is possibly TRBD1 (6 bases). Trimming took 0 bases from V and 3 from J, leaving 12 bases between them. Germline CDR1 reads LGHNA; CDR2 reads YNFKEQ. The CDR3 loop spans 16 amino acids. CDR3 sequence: CASSQDLRQDNQPQHF. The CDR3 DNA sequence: TGTGCCAGCAGCCAAGATCTGAGACAGGACAATCAGCCCCAGCATTTT.

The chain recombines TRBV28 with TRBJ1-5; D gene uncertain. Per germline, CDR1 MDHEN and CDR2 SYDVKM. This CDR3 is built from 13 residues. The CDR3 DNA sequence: TGTGGCGTTAGCCGGGTTAGCAATCAGCCCCAGCATTTT. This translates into CGVSRVSNQPQHF.

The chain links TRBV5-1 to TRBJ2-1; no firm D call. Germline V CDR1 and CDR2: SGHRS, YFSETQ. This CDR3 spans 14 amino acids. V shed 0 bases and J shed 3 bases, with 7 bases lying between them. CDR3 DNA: TGCGCCAGCAGCTTGGACCCTGACTACAATGAGCAGTTCTTC. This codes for CASSLDPDYNEQFF.

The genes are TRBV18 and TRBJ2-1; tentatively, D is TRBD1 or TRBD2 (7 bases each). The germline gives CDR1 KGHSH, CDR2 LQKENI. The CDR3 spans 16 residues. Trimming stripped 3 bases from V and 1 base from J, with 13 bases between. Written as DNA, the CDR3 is TGTGCCAGCTCACCCCCAGGGGGGGGATCCTACAATGAGCAGTTCTTC. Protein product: CASSPPGGGSYNEQFF.